This passage covers 2 T cell receptor delta chains from one sample sequenced in a study of delta chains in infants with herpesvirus infections. TCR cDNA was made from PBMC RNA with gamma- and delta-chain-specific primers. TCRdb made new clone calls on the RT-PCR reads using CATT. Of roughly 1,200 delta-chain clones in the sample, 7% to 10% were seen once. The starting material was peripheral blood, obtained at time point 2 of longitudinal follow-up. The origin of the receptors is a human donor who was a Ugandan infant, either HIV-exposed or HIV-unexposed (not recorded which).

The sample holds a few counts of this clone. The gene calls are TRDV1 and TRDJ1, with 11 bases lining up with TRDD3. With V trimmed by 2 bases and J by 9 bases, 11 bases remained unmatched. The CDR3 totals 16 residues. CDR1 and CDR2 (germline): TSWWSYY, QGS. The CDR3 DNA follows: TGTGCTCTTGGGGAAGTTCTAGTTGGGGGATACGTGCAACTCATCTTT. This codes for CALGEVLVGGYVQLIF.

A word on this clone: The junction departs from the called germline gene at one end, perhaps through a read error. The gene calls are TRDV1 and TRDJ1, with D unclear. CDR3 length: 16 amino acids. Germline V CDR1 and CDR2: TSWWSYY, QGS. CDR3 in amino acids: CALEERPSNLTDKLIF. CDR3 sequence (DNA): TGTGCTCTTGAGGAACGCCCCTCAAATCTCACCGATAAACTCATCTTT.